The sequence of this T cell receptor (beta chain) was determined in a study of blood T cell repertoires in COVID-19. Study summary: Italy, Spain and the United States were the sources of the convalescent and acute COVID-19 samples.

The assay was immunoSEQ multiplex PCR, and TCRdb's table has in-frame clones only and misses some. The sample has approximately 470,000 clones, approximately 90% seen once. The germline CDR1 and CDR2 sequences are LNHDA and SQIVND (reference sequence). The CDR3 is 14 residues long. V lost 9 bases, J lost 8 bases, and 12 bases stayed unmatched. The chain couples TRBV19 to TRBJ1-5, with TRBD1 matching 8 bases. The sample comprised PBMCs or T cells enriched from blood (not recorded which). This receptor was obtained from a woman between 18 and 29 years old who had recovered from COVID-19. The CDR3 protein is CASNQQGVEKPQHF. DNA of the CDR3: TGTGCCAGCAACCAACAGGGGGTGGAAAAGCCCCAGCATTTT. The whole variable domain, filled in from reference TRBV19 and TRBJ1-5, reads DGGITQSPKYLFRKEGQNVTLSCEQNLNHDAMYWYRQDPGQGLRLIYYSQIVNDFQKGDIAEGYSVSREKKESFPLTVTSAQKNPTAFYLCASNQQGVEKPQHFGDGTRLSIL.